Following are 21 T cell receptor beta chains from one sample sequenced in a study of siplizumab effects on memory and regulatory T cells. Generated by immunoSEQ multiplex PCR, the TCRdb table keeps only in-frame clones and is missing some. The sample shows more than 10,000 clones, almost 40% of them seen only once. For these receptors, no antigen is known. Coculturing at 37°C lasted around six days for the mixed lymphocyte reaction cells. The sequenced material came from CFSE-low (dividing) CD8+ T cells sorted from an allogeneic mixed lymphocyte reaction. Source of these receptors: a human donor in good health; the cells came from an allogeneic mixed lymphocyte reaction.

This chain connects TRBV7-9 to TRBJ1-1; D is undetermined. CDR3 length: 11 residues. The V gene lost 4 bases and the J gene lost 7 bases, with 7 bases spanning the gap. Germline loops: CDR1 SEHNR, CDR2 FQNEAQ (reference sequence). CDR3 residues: CASSSVGEAFF. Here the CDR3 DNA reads TGTGCCAGCAGCTCAGTTGGTGAAGCTTTCTTT.

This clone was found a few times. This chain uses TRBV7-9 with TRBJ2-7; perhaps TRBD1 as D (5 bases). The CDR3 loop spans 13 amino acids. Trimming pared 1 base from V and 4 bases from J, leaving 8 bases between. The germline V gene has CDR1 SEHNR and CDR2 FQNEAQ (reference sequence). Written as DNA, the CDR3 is TGTGCCAGCAGCTTAGAGCAGGGTTACGAGCAGTACTTC. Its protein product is CASSLEQGYEQYF.

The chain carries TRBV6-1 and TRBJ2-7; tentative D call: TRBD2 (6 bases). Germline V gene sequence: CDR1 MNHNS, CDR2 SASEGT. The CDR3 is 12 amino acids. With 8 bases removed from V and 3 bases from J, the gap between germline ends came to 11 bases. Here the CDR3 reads CASWEVYYEQYF. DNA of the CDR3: TGTGCCAGCTGGGAGGTGTACTACGAGCAGTACTTC.

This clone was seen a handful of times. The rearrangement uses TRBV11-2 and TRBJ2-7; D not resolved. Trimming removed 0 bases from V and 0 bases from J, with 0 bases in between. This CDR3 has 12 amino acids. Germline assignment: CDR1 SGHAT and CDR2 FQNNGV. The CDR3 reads CASSLDSYEQYF. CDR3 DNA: TGTGCCAGCAGCTTAGACTCCTACGAGCAGTACTTC.

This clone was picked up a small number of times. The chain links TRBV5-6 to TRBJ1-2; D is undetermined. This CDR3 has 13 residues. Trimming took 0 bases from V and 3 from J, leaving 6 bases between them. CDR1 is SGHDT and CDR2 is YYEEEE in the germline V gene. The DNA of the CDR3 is TGTGCCAGCAGCTTGGCCGCAGACTATGGCTACACCTTC. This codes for CASSLAADYGYTF.

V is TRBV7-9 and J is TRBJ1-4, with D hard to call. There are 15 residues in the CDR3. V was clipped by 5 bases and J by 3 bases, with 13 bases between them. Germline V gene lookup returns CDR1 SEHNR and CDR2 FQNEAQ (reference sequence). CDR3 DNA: TGTGCCAGCAGCCCCTATCGGACGTCTAATGAAAAACTGTTTTTT. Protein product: CASSPYRTSNEKLFF.

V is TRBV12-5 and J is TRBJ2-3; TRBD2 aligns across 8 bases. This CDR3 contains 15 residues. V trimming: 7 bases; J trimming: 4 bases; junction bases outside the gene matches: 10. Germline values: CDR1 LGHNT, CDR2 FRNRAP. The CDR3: CASVGEAGVADTQYF. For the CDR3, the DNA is TGTGCTAGTGTGGGGGAAGCGGGAGTGGCAGATACGCAGTATTTT.

CDR3 residues: CASSPGQGSPYNEQFF. The CDR3 coding sequence is TGCGCCAGCAGCCCCGGACAGGGGAGCCCTTACAATGAGCAGTTCTTC. The chain uses TRBV5-1 and TRBJ2-1; the match to TRBD1 covers 9 bases. V shed 4 bases, J shed 4 bases, and the junction held 9 bases outside the gene matches. The CDR3 is 16 residues long. CDR1 and CDR2 (germline): SGHRS, YFSETQ.

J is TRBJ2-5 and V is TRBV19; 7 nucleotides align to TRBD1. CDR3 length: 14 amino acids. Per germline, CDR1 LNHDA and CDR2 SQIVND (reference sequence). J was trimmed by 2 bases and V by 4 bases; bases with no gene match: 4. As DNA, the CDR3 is TGTGCCAGTAGTACATGGGACAGTCAAGAGACCCAGTACTTC. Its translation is CASSTWDSQETQYF.

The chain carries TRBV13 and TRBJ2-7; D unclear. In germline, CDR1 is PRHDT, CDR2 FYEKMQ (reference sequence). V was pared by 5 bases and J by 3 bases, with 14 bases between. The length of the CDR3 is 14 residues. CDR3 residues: CASSPLMASYEQYF. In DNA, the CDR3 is TGTGCCAGCAGCCCCCTTATGGCCAGCTACGAGCAGTACTTC. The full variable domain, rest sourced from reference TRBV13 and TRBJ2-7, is AAGVIQSPRHLIKEKRETATLKCYPIPRHDTVYWYQQGPGQDPQFLISFYEKMQSDKGSIPDRFSAQQFSDYHSELNMSSLELGDSALYFCASSPLMASYEQYFGPGTRLTVT.

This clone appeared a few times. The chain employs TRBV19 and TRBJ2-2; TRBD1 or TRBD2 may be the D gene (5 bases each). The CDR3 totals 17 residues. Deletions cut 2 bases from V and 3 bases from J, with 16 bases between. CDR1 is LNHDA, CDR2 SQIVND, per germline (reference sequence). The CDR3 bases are TGTGCCAGTAGTATAATCGGTGGGGGAACGTACACCGGGGAGCTGTTTTTT. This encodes CASSIIGGGTYTGELFF.

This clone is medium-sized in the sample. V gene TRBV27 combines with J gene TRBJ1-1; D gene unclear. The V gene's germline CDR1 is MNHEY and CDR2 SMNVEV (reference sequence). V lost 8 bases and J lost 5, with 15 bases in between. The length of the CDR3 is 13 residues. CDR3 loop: CASLDGQLTEAFF. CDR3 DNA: TGTGCCAGCCTCGACGGGCAGTTGACTGAAGCTTTCTTT.

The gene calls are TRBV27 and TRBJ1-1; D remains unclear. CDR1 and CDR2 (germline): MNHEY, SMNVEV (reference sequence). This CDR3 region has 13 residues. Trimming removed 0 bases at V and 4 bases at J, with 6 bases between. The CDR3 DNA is TGTGCCAGCAGTTTATCCGGGAGCACTGAAGCTTTCTTT. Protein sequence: CASSLSGSTEAFF.

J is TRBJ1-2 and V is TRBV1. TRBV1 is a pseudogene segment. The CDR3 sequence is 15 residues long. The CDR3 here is CTSSHVVRKTYGYTF. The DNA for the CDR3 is TGCACCAGCAGCCATGTTGTGCGAAAGACCTATGGCTACACCTTC.

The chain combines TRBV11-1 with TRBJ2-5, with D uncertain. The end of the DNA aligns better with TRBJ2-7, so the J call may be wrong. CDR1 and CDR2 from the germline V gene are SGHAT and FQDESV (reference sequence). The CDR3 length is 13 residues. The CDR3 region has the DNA TGTGCCAGCAGCTTTCACCTGTCCTACGAGCAGTACTTC. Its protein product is CASSFHLSYEQYF.

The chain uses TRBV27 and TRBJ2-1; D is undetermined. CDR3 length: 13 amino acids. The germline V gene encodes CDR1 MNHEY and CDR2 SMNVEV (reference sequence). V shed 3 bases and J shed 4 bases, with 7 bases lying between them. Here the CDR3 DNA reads TGTGCCAGCAGTTTTGGTGTATACAATGAGCAGTTCTTC. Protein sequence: CASSFGVYNEQFF.

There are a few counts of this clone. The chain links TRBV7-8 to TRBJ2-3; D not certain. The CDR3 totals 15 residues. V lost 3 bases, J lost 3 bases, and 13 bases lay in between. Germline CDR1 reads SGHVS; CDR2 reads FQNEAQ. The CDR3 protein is CASSFLDVRTDTQYF. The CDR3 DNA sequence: TGTGCCAGCAGCTTCTTGGACGTACGGACAGATACGCAGTATTTT.

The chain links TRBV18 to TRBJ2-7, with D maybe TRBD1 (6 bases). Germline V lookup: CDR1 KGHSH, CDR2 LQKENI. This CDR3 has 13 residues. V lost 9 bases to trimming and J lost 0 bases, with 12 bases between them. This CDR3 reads CASWDTRSYEQYF. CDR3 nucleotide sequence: TGTGCCAGTTGGGACACCCGCTCCTACGAGCAGTACTTC. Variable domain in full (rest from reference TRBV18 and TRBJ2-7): NAGVMQNPRHLVRRRGQEARLRCSPMKGHSHVYWYRQLPEEGLKFMVYLQKENIIDESGMPKERFSAEFPKEGPSILRIQQVVRGDSAAYFCASWDTRSYEQYFGPGTRLTVT.

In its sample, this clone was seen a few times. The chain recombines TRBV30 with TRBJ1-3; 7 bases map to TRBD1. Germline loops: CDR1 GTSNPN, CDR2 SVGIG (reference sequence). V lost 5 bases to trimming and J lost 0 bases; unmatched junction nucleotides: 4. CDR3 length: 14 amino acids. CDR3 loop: CAWETGNSGNTIYF. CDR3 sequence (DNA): TGTGCCTGGGAGACAGGGAACTCTGGAAACACCATATATTTT.

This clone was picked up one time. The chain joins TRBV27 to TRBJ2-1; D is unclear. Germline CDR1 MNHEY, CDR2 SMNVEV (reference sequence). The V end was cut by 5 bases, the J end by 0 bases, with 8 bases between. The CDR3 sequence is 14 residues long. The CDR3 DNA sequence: TGTGCCAGCAGTCCTCAGAGCTCCTACAATGAGCAGTTCTTC. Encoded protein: CASSPQSSYNEQFF.

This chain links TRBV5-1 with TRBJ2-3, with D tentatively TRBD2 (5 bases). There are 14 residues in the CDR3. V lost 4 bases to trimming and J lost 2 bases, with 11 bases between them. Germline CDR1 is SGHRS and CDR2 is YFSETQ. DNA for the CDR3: TGCGCCAGCAGCCCCCGGGGTACCACAGATACGCAGTATTTT. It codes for CASSPRGTTDTQYF. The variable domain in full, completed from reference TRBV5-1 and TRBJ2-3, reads KAGVTQTPRYLIKTRGQQVTLSCSPISGHRSVSWYQQTPGQGLQFLFEYFSETQRNKGNFPGRFSGRQFSNSRSEMNVSTLELGDSALYLCASSPRGTTDTQYFGPGTRLTVL.